A selection of T cell receptor beta chains follows, all from one sample in a study of control samples from healthy donors and cancer patients. Libraries were prepared by immunoSEQ multiplex PCR; TCRdb keeps only in-frame clonotypes and omits some of them. This sample has more than 95,000 clones; approximately 92% occur once, and the top ten carry around 0.6%. Sequenced sample: PBMCs. Every receptor here comes from an elderly man with head and neck cancer. The CDR3 runs from the conserved cysteine through the conserved F or W. Each record gives: V gene, J gene, clone size, D gene, CDR3 protein, CDR3 DNA. The D gene is left open where the match is weak. Clone size is stated in some rows and not others, as once, few, many or a class when expanded.

>TRBV21-1|TRBJ2-6|-|-
CASSIRNRGSSGANVLTF
TGTGCCAGCAGCATTCGAAACAGGGGGAGCTCTGGGGCCAACGTCCTGACTTTC
>TRBV10-1|TRBJ2-5|-|-
CASSESIGAQETQYF
TGCGCCAGCAGTGAGTCGATTGGGGCTCAAGAGACCCAGTACTTC
>TRBV6-1|TRBJ2-1|-|-
CASSVDGPQLADEQFF
TGTGCCAGCAGTGTAGACGGGCCCCAGCTAGCCGATGAGCAGTTCTTC
>TRBV5-4|TRBJ1-1|-|-
CASSLWGGLNTEAFF
TGTGCCAGCAGCTTGTGGGGGGGGTTGAACACTGAAGCTTTCTTT
>TRBV19|TRBJ1-5|once|-
CASTDSWGSNQPQHF
TGTGCCAGTACGGACAGCTGGGGAAGCAATCAGCCCCAGCATTTT
>TRBV12-2|TRBJ1-6|-|-
CASRLYRGQGSPLHF
TGTGCAAGTCGCTTGTACAGGGGGCAAGGCTCACCCCTCCACTTT
>TRBV9|TRBJ1-3|-|-
CASSVGVGNTIYF
TGTGCCAGCAGCGTAGGGGTAGGAAACACCATATATTTT
>TRBV7-2|TRBJ2-3|-|-
CASTWSSAGTDTQYF
TGTGCCAGCACCTGGAGCTCGGCAGGCACAGATACGCAGTATTTT
>TRBV5-1|TRBJ2-2|-|-
CASSLARAGTGELFF
TGCGCCAGCAGCTTGGCCAGGGCGGGAACCGGGGAGCTGTTTTTT
>TRBV19|TRBJ2-7|-|TRBD1
CASSQWTGGDEQYF
TGTGCCAGTAGTCAATGGACAGGCGGCGACGAGCAGTACTTC
>TRBV29-1|TRBJ1-4|-|-
CSASPTGQTNEKLFF
TGCAGCGCTTCCCCAACAGGGCAGACTAATGAAAAACTGTTTTTT
>TRBV27|TRBJ2-7|-|-
CASSSQSAGIYEQYF
TGTGCCAGCAGCTCCCAGTCGGCTGGCATATACGAGCAGTACTTC
>TRBV19|TRBJ1-1|-|-
CASRTEDLEAFF
TGTGCCAGTAGAACAGAGGACCTGGAAGCTTTCTTT
>TRBV6-5|TRBJ2-6|once|TRBD2
CAISGGTSGANVLTF
TGTGCCATTTCGGGGGGAACCTCTGGGGCCAACGTCCTGACTTTC
>TRBV6-5|TRBJ2-1|-|-
CASSSTPVEQFF
TGTGCCAGCAGTTCGACCCCCGTAGAGCAGTTCTTC